The source of this T cell receptor (beta chain) is a study of T cells in Graves' hyperthyroidism and ophthalmopathy. Study-level findings and limits: Before onset, by a median of approximately 6.8 months, the model predicted ophthalmopathy. A model using 13 V-J features told ophthalmopathy apart from stable hyperthyroidism.

Amplification of TCR beta CDR3 regions used RNA as the template. A set of HTBI primers served as the primers for a first-round RT-PCR of the TCR CDR3. TCRdb analysed the multiplex PCR reads with MiXCR anew, one entry per CDR3 protein. The sample includes around 540,000 distinct CDR3 sequences, about half seen only once; the top ten take approximately 8.2%. CDR3 size: 15 residues. From germline, CDR1 is SGHVS and CDR2 FNYEAQ. V lost 4 bases to trimming and J lost 1 base; unmatched junction nucleotides: 5. Uncontrolled infection, other autoimmune disease, pregnancy or lactation led to exclusion. Diagnoses were made from clinical symptoms, serum measures (thyroxine and TRAb), thyroid ultrasound and orbital computed tomography. This clonotype was seen only a few times. Its matching antigen is unknown.

This receptor was taken from a woman in her late teens or twenties with Graves' hyperthyroidism. Sequencing used peripheral blood or thyroid tissue (not recorded which). The chain recombines TRBV7-6 with TRBJ1-1; 8 nucleotides match TRBD1. The CDR3 sequence is CASSYPDRGNTEAFF. CDR3 coding DNA: TGTGCCAGCAGCTACCCCGACAGGGGGAACACTGAAGCTTTCTTT. Supplemented by reference TRBV7-6 and TRBJ1-1, the full variable domain reads GAGVSQSPRYKVTKRGQDVALRCDPISGHVSLYWYRQALGQGPEFLTYFNYEAQQDKSGLPNDRFSAERPEGSISTLTIQRTEQRDSAMYRCASSYPDRGNTEAFFGQGTRLTVV.